Listed here is a single T cell receptor (beta chain). The antigen remains unidentified. Repertoires were generated with immunoSEQ multiplex PCR, while TCRdb's copy carries only in-frame clones and drops some. The sample includes around 200,000 clones, around 94% of them seen just once. The CDR3 is made up of 12 amino acids. Between the trimmed V and J ends, which lost 5 bases and 5 bases, there was a span of 9 bases. The germline gives CDR1 LNHDA, CDR2 SQIVND (reference sequence). This entry is derived from a study of T cell responses to AZD1222 COVID-19 vaccine. Pooled samples include second doses given at about 4 or 12 weeks. Findings of the study overall: Clonal diversity may have been underestimated, and the donors were mostly white British, with more females than males. With two AZD1222 doses given, Spike-specific TCR breadth and depth both rose.

This chain links TRBV19 with TRBJ1-1; tentatively, D is TRBD1 (5 bases). Sample: peripheral blood, taken 28 days after the second AZD1222 dose. This clonotype was sampled from an adult who received the AZD1222 COVID-19 vaccine. CDR3 loop: CASSVGGTEAFF. In DNA, the CDR3 is TGTGCCAGTAGTGTGGGGGGGACTGAAGCTTTCTTT.